These 25 T cell receptor beta chains share one sample of origin, sequenced in a study of blood T cell repertoires in COVID-19. TCRdb's table, derived via immunoSEQ multiplex PCR, lists solely in-frame clones and lacks some. The repertoire holds 250,000 to 350,000 clones, with around 89% as singletons. Sequences were obtained from peripheral blood. These TCRs come from a woman in her fifties or sixties with acute or convalescent COVID-19.

The J gene is TRBJ1-2, the V gene TRBV4-1, with D perhaps TRBD1 (5 bases). The CDR3 covers 15 residues. From germline, CDR1 is MGHRA and CDR2 YSYEKL. V lost 4 bases, J lost 2 bases, and 14 bases lay in between. As DNA, the CDR3 is TGCGCCAGCAGCCCACTGGGACGGGGGAACTATGGCTACACCTTC. Its translation is CASSPLGRGNYGYTF.

The J gene is TRBJ1-1, the V gene TRBV18, with D maybe TRBD1 (6 bases). The CDR3 covers 18 residues. Germline CDR1 reads KGHSH; CDR2 reads LQKENI. Between the trimmed V and J ends, which lost 6 bases and 3 bases, there was a span of 26 bases. The CDR3 is CASSLRLPPDSLDTEAFF. Here the CDR3 DNA reads TGTGCCAGCTCTCTCAGGCTACCCCCGGACAGTCTAGACACTGAAGCTTTCTTT.

V gene TRBV19 combines with J gene TRBJ2-2, with TRBD1 matching over 8 bases. The CDR3 length is 14 residues. Germline CDR1 and CDR2: LNHDA and SQIVND (reference sequence). V shed 6 bases, J shed 3 bases, and the junction held 3 bases outside the gene matches. The CDR3 nucleotides are TGTGCCAGTAGAACAGGGGGTGACACCGGGGAGCTGTTTTTT. Protein product: CASRTGGDTGELFF.

This clone was detected once. The V and J genes are TRBV19 and TRBJ2-2, with a possible D match to TRBD2 (6 bases). There are 15 residues in the CDR3. V gave up 3 bases and J gave up 4 bases, with 12 bases separating them. Germline V gene data show CDR1 as LNHDA and CDR2 as SQIVND (reference sequence). Here the CDR3 DNA reads TGTGCCAGTAGTATCGGAGGGGTCGGCACCGGGGAGCTGTTTTTT. This encodes CASSIGGVGTGELFF. The full variable domain, with the rest looked up from reference TRBV19 and TRBJ2-2, is DGGITQSPKYLFRKEGQNVTLSCEQNLNHDAMYWYRQDPGQGLRLIYYSQIVNDFQKGDIAEGYSVSREKKESFPLTVTSAQKNPTAFYLCASSIGGVGTGELFFGEGSRLTVL.

The rearrangement links TRBV30 to TRBJ2-7; 7 nucleotides match TRBD1. This CDR3 has 14 residues. From germline, CDR1 is GTSNPN and CDR2 SVGIG (reference sequence). The ends lost 2 bases at V and 5 bases at J; junction bases unmatched: 9. This CDR3 is CAWSNRGYPHEQYF. In DNA, the CDR3 is TGTGCCTGGAGTAACAGGGGCTACCCCCACGAGCAGTACTTC.

V and J are TRBV7-3 and TRBJ2-3; D is undetermined. The CDR3 covers 14 residues. V dropped 2 bases and J dropped 0 bases, with 6 bases sitting between them. The V gene's germline CDR1 is SGHTA and CDR2 FQGTGA. The CDR3 region has the DNA TGTGCCAGCAGCTTATCCACTAGCACAGATACGCAGTATTTT. This sequence encodes CASSLSTSTDTQYF.

V is TRBV7-3 and J is TRBJ2-1; TRBD2 matches at 8 bases. Germline loops: CDR1 SGHTA, CDR2 FQGTGA. With 5 bases clipped from V and 8 bases from J, the junction kept 5 bases outside the gene matches. The CDR3 runs 13 residues. CDR3 residues: CASSLRRGDEQFF. The CDR3 nucleotides read TGTGCCAGCAGCCTCCGGCGGGGGGATGAGCAGTTCTTC.

The V gene is TRBV5-4, the J gene TRBJ1-1; 7 nucleotides line up with TRBD1. Germline V gives CDR1 SGHNT, CDR2 YYREEE (reference sequence). Unmatched junction bases numbered 8, after V lost 4 bases and J lost 2 bases. This CDR3 has 15 residues. In DNA form, the CDR3 reads TGTGCCAGCAGCGTCCCGGGACAGATCAACACTGAAGCTTTCTTT. It codes for CASSVPGQINTEAFF.

This clone appeared once. The chain has TRBV7-8 and TRBJ1-1, with 9 bases identical to TRBD1. CDR3 length equals 16 residues. Trimming at V came to 5 bases and at J to 7 bases, leaving 14 bases not matched to a gene. Germline CDR1 and CDR2: SGHVS and FQNEAQ. Here the CDR3 reads CASSPSLWTGEIEAFF. The DNA for the CDR3 is TGTGCCAGCAGCCCATCGCTGTGGACAGGGGAAATTGAAGCTTTCTTT. Looking up the rest from reference TRBV7-8 and TRBJ1-1 gives the full variable domain: GAGVSQSPRYKVAKRGQDVALRCDPISGHVSLFWYQQALGQGPEFLTYFQNEAQLDKSGLPSDRFFAERPEGSVSTLKIQRTQQEDSAVYLCASSPSLWTGEIEAFFGQGTRLTVV.

This clone was seen a few times. The chain recombines TRBV27 with TRBJ1-1; no firm D call. The length of the CDR3 is 14 residues. Trimming shortened V by 0 bases and J by 4 bases, and 9 bases separated the two germline ends. CDR1 is MNHEY and CDR2 is SMNVEV in the germline V gene (reference sequence). The CDR3: CASSLSREGTEAFF. The DNA for the CDR3 is TGTGCCAGCAGTTTATCGAGGGAGGGCACTGAAGCTTTCTTT.

The rearrangement joins TRBV3-1 (or the pseudogene TRBV3-2) to TRBJ2-7; 9 bases align to TRBD2. The CDR3 has 16 amino acids. Germline V gene lookup returns CDR1 LGHDT and CDR2 YNNKEL (reference sequence). The V segment lost 0 bases and the J segment 4 bases; nucleotides outside the gene matches: 7. CDR3 in amino acids: CASSQDPGLAIYEQYF. Here the CDR3 DNA reads TGTGCCAGCAGCCAAGATCCCGGACTAGCGATTTACGAGCAGTACTTC.

The CDR3 is CASSLPKREGRNTGELFF. The CDR3 DNA sequence: TGCGCCAGCAGCTTGCCCAAGCGGGAGGGCCGGAACACCGGGGAGCTGTTTTTT. V gene TRBV5-1 combines with J gene TRBJ2-2; 10 bases fit TRBD2. CDR3 length: 18 amino acids. Losses at the gene ends were 1 base for V and 1 base for J; bases not matched to a gene: 7. Germline CDR1 and CDR2: SGHRS and YFSETQ.

Of note for this clone: The sample carries other DNA sequences with the same CDR3. The rearrangement links TRBV27 to TRBJ2-1; the D gene is possibly TRBD2 (6 bases). The CDR3 is 14 residues long. Trimming cost V 2 bases and J 6 bases, with 11 bases left between them. Germline V CDR1 and CDR2: MNHEY, SMNVEV (reference sequence). For the CDR3, the DNA is TGTGCCAGCAGTTTAGGGACTTCCGGCAATGAGCAGTTCTTC. Translated, it gives CASSLGTSGNEQFF.

The gene calls are TRBV5-4 and TRBJ2-1; weak D call: TRBD2 (6 bases). The CDR3 runs 12 residues. Germline V gene sequence: CDR1 SGHNT, CDR2 YYREEE (reference sequence). V dropped 3 bases and J dropped 5 bases, with 6 bases sitting between them. For the CDR3, the DNA is TGTGCCAGCAGCTGGACTAACAATGAGCAGTTCTTC. Translated, it gives CASSWTNNEQFF.

The chain carries TRBV6-5 and TRBJ1-6; D gene uncertain. V was clipped by 5 bases and J by 10 bases, with 15 bases between them. This CDR3 comprises 14 residues. The V gene's germline CDR1 is MNHEY and CDR2 SVGAGI. The CDR3, as DNA: TGTGCCAGCAGTCAGACGAGGGCGAACTCACCCCTCCACTTT. Amino acid sequence: CASSQTRANSPLHF.

The V gene is TRBV24-1, the J gene TRBJ1-2, with TRBD1 matching over 7 bases. Germline V gene lookup returns CDR1 KGHDR and CDR2 SFDVKD. The CDR3 spans 15 residues. Trimming cost V 2 bases and J 8 bases; bases outside gene matches: 10. CDR3 residues: CATSDSTTGSRGYTF. The CDR3 DNA reads TGTGCCACCAGTGATTCGACGACAGGGAGTCGGGGCTACACCTTC.

V and J are TRBV11-3 and TRBJ1-6; tentative D call: TRBD1 (5 bases). Germline loops: CDR1 SGHNT, CDR2 YENEEA. The CDR3 extends over 14 amino acids. V shed 4 bases and J shed 5 bases, with 9 bases lying between them. CDR3 in DNA: TGTGCCAGCAGCTCGGGGGGAGATAATTCACCCCTCCACTTT. Translation: CASSSGGDNSPLHF.

The chain links TRBV5-1 to TRBJ1-2; 8 bases match TRBD1. With 0 bases clipped from V and 8 bases from J, the junction kept 6 bases outside the gene matches. The CDR3 contains 14 residues. Per the germline V gene, CDR1 is SGHRS and CDR2 is YFSETQ. The CDR3 region has the DNA TGCGCCAGCAGCTTGGGGACAGGGTCTCAAGGCTACACCTTC. This sequence encodes CASSLGTGSQGYTF.

This clone has just a few counts. The chain combines TRBV28 with TRBJ1-2; D is unclear. Trimming took off 3 bases at V and 3 bases at J, with 11 bases between the two ends. CDR3 size: 14 residues. Germline CDR1 and CDR2: MDHEN and SYDVKM. The CDR3 nucleotides read TGTGCCAGCAGTTTTGGGCTTAAGGACTATGGCTACACCTTC. Translation gives CASSFGLKDYGYTF.

V gene TRBV6-5 combines with J gene TRBJ1-2; 10 positions agree with TRBD1. V shed 4 bases, J shed 8 bases, and the junction held 10 bases outside the gene matches. CDR3 size: 15 residues. Germline assignment: CDR1 MNHEY and CDR2 SVGAGI. The CDR3 spells CASSSPGDRGNGYTF. CDR3 sequence (DNA): TGTGCCAGCAGTTCCCCCGGGGACAGGGGTAACGGCTACACCTTC.

This chain joins TRBV12-3 or TRBV12-4 and TRBJ2-5; the D gene is possibly TRBD2 (5 bases). V lost 7 bases and J lost 5, with 11 bases in between. CDR3 length: 12 amino acids. The CDR3 DNA is TGTGCCAGCACGGGGTGGGTGGAGACCCAGTACTTC. Amino acids: CASTGWVETQYF.

The V and J genes are TRBV24-1 and TRBJ1-1; TRBD1 is a possible D gene (6 bases). Looked up from germline, CDR1 is KGHDR and CDR2 is SFDVKD. The CDR3 loop spans 12 amino acids. Trimming shortened V by 3 bases and J by 8 bases, and 9 bases separated the two germline ends. In DNA, the CDR3 is TGTGCCACCAGTGATCGGGACATGGAAGCTTTCTTT. As protein: CATSDRDMEAFF.

This chain links TRBV30 with TRBJ2-3, with D hard to call. This CDR3 spans 12 amino acids. The V gene lost 5 bases and the J gene lost 14 bases, with 20 bases spanning the gap. Germline values: CDR1 GTSNPN, CDR2 SVGIG (reference sequence). CDR3 sequence (DNA): TGTGCCTGGCTATCTCAGGTGTATCCCCCGTATTTT. Translated: CAWLSQVYPPYF.

This chain links TRBV24-1 with TRBJ2-1; 9 nucleotides agree with TRBD2. This CDR3 contains 15 residues. J was trimmed by 8 bases and V by 3 bases; bases with no gene match: 7. Germline-derived CDR1 and CDR2 are KGHDR and SFDVKD. In DNA form, the CDR3 reads TGTGCCACCAGTGATGGTCGCGGGAGGGCAGATGAGCAGTTCTTC. Protein: CATSDGRGRADEQFF.

This clone was counted a single time. V is TRBV5-1 and J is TRBJ1-4, with TRBD1 matching over 9 bases. CDR3 length: 15 amino acids. After removal of 4 bases from V and 2 bases from J, the junction contained 3 bases not matched to a gene. Per germline, CDR1 SGHRS and CDR2 YFSETQ. DNA for the CDR3: TGCGCCAGCAGCCGGACAGGGGTGACTAATGAAAAACTGTTTTTT. It encodes CASSRTGVTNEKLFF.